This T cell receptor (beta chain) was identified during a study of cytomegalovirus exposure and HLA in healthy donors. The primer mix had 60 Vbeta and 13 Jbeta primers. The repertoire was sequenced with immunoSEQ multiplex PCR; TCRdb's copy has only in-frame clones and lacks some. Altogether 200,000 to 250,000 clones are present, about four fifths being singletons, with the ten largest covering 5.4%. Donors counted as nominally healthy when sampled, yet unrecorded immune exposures were likely. V lost 1 base to trimming and J lost 8 bases, with 21 bases between them. Per germline, CDR1 SGHNT and CDR2 YYREEE (reference sequence). CDR3 length equals 16 residues.

This TCR was sampled from a woman aged 40 to 50 in good health and CMV-seropositive. This rearrangement joins TRBV5-4 to TRBJ1-2; the D gene is possibly TRBD1 (5 bases). Sequenced input: PBMCs. The CDR3 nucleotides read TGTGCCAGCAGCTTGAATTCAAGAAGGGGCGTTGGCGGCTACACCTTC. Translated: CASSLNSRRGVGGYTF.